This TCR beta chain was captured by sequencing in a study of persistence of HIV-infected CD4 T cells (dated by TCRdb to 2018 to 2020). As for the study more broadly: CMV- and HIV-1 Gag-responding CD4+ T cells were isolated from ART-treated individuals so that antigen-driven clonal expansion of HIV-1-infected cells could be examined. The median time the participants had spent on suppressive ART was 8 years. Peripheral blood samples of up to roughly 180 mL were taken at multiple time points, with the exception of two participants who underwent leukapheresis at a single time point. Proviral sequencing was used to assess clonality among infected cells, whereas TCRbeta sequencing gauged the clonality of all cells within each sorted population. In the cross-participant TCR cluster analysis, fewer than 10 participants were included for CMV and more than five participants were included for Gag.

The investigation overall reported the following: Only a small number of individuals took part in the study, and the range of antigens tested was limited. Bulk TCR analyses could not be restricted to the rare CMV-responding cells that actually carried HIV-1 proviruses. TCRbeta richness in CMV- and Gag-responding cells was significantly lower than in anti-CD3/anti-CD28-responding cells; CMV-responding cells had higher oligoclonality than CD3/CD28-stimulated and Gag-responding cells. Within the same sorted populations, TCR oligoclonality correlated with proviral oligoclonality. Degenerate expanded CDR3beta sequences were enriched in antigen-responding cells, suggesting convergent selection of CD4+ responses to CMV and Gag.

The intended sense of this specimen's treatment or condition label: suppressive antiretroviral therapy. Lysates of CMV-infected fibroblasts were used at approximately 10 ug/mL for cell stimulation. Memory populations depleted of antigen-responding cells were obtained by sorting nonresponding CD40L-negative CD69-negative CD45RO-high memory CD4+ T cells. Participants were HIV-1-infected adults who started suppressive ART during chronic infection. Plasma HIV-1 RNA had been undetectable (below 50 copies/mL) in participants for at least 4 years. To be included, participants needed a CD4+ T cell count above 400 cells/uL and a positive CMV serology. Before stimulation, PBMCs were isolated using density centrifugation and depleted of CD8+ T cells. Stimulation of CD8-depleted PBMCs was carried out for more than 15 hours with anti-CD28/CD49d costimulation, CD40-blocking antibody and enfuvirtide, to prevent new infections. Cells were sorted on a Beckman Coulter MoFlo Legacy or XDP sorter, with propidium iodide excluding dead cells. The QIAamp DNA Mini Kit was used for genomic DNA extraction from samples above one million cells, and the Quick-DNA Microprep Kit was used otherwise.

TCRbeta repertoires were sequenced from genomic DNA with the immunoSEQ hsTCRB assay version 4 in survey mode. For TCRbeta sequencing, genomic DNA was diluted to approximately 9 ng/uL, with up to 1 ug used per sample. As for how the authors treated the data: Analysis of the TCRbeta data was done in ImmunoSeq Analyzer 3.0, and diversity was computed on productive nucleotide rearrangements. Using the Immunarch R package, lower-bound TCR diversity was estimated with the improved Chao index and clonality was estimated with the Gini coefficient. Nucleotide rearrangements that differed but encoded the same CDR3beta amino acid sequence were counted as separate clonotypes. Differential abundance analysis found TCRbeta sequences that were significantly enriched in antigen-responding cells compared with anti-CD3/anti-CD28-activated cells. GLIPH2 clustered TCRs by predicted peptide-MHC specificity, both within individual participants and across merged participant data sets. TCRdb retrieved this table from immuneACCESS and kept in-frame rearrangements only. Not all clones are present; in checked studies, unresolved V genes account for under half, and no reason is known for the remainder. The V and J calls and clone size are taken from that table; D and trimming were inferred from the DNA. The table for this sample lists around 28,000 clones; more than 75% of them were counted only once. The top ten constitute 0.81% of the sample.

Remarks on this clone: It lacks a known antigen. Base quality data are lacking; no much larger clone is found one base away.

CDR1 is given as SEHNR and CDR2 as FQNEAQ, both from the germline V gene (reference sequence). V is trimmed back by 4 bases and J by 5 bases, and the junction contains 2 bases that no gene match accounts for. Reading from cysteine to phenylalanine, the CDR3 counts 14 amino acids. Just the 42-base CDR3 DNA is kept, in frame starting at base 1. The sample consisted of CD4+ T cells sorted from PBMCs after roughly 19-hour stimulation, taken from a patient who received antiretroviral therapy. Taken with the paper, the label for cell subset or site translates to: CD40L-CD69- CD45RO-high memory CD4 T cells not responding to CMV lysate. This clonotype was sampled from an adult woman with HIV who was CMV-seropositive. The chain employs TRBV7-9 and TRBJ1-6; 7 nucleotides in the junction match TRBD1. In nucleotides, the sequence is TGTGCCAGCAGCTCCGGGACAGATAATTCACCCCTCCACTTT. Protein translation: CASSSGTDNSPLHF.